Listed here are 23 T cell receptor beta chains from one sample, sequenced in a study of blood T cells in healthy people across ages. A sample-barcoded 5' primer and a J-beta primer mix were used in a second PCR of roughly 7 to 12 cycles. Each CDR3 protein gets one entry after TCRdb re-called the 5' RACE reads with MiXCR. The sample yields about 780,000 distinct CDR3 sequences, roughly 46% seen once. The material sequenced was blood. These receptors were obtained from a man aged 80 or over in good health.

V usage is TRBV20-1 and J usage is TRBJ2-7; TRBD2 agrees at 10 bases. CDR1 DFQATT and CDR2 SNEGSKA come from the germline V gene (reference sequence). CDR3 length: 14 residues. V dropped 4 bases and J dropped 1; count of bases not matched to a gene: 4. For the CDR3, the DNA is TGCAGTGCTAACCCTAGCGGGAGTTCCTACGAGCAGTACTTC. This sequence encodes CSANPSGSSYEQYF.

This clonotype has a count of ten or more. The rearrangement joins TRBV20-1 to TRBJ2-1; 9 bases agree with TRBD2. The CDR3 extends over 13 amino acids. The germline gives CDR1 DFQATT, CDR2 SNEGSKA (reference sequence). V shed 5 bases, J shed 7 bases, and the junction held 6 bases outside the gene matches. This chain's CDR3 is CSAAGTSWNEQFF. The CDR3 DNA reads TGCAGTGCTGCCGGGACTAGCTGGAATGAGCAGTTCTTC.

This clonotype turned up a few times. The chain combines TRBV5-1 with TRBJ2-3; the match to TRBD2 covers 11 bases. Germline CDR1 SGHRS, CDR2 YFSETQ. The CDR3 is made up of 16 amino acids. Germline trimming cut 5 bases from V and 3 bases from J; bases unmatched to any gene: 8. The CDR3: CASSGVLAGATDTQYF. The CDR3 coding sequence is TGCGCCAGCAGTGGGGTACTAGCGGGAGCTACAGATACGCAGTATTTT.

The genes are TRBV28 and TRBJ2-7; 7 bases fit TRBD2. The end of the DNA aligns better with TRBJ2-5, so the J call may be wrong. The CDR3 has 13 residues. Germline-derived CDR1 and CDR2 are MDHEN and SYDVKM. Written as DNA, the CDR3 is TGTGCCAGCGCCGGACTAGTTCAAGAGACCCAGTACTTC. Translated, it gives CASAGLVQETQYF.

For this clonotype: A read error may explain this, as a much larger clone is one base away. The V call is TRBV20-1, the J call TRBJ2-5; a weak D match, TRBD2 (6 bases). The germline CDR1 and CDR2 sequences are DFQATT and SNEGSKA (reference sequence). V lost 7 bases and J lost 1, with 16 bases in between. The CDR3 is made up of 14 amino acids. The CDR3 sequence: CSGSGTYLQETQYF. The DNA for the CDR3 is TGCAGTGGGTCTGGGACTTACCTCCAAGAGACCCAGTACTTC.

This chain joins TRBV28 and TRBJ2-7; 7 bases are shared with TRBD2. V was pared by 3 bases and J by 7 bases, with 12 bases of the junction left unmatched. CDR1 is MDHEN and CDR2 is SYDVKM in the germline V gene. The CDR3 has 15 residues. CDR3 sequence reads: CASSLAGEKRNEQYF. DNA for the CDR3: TGTGCCAGCAGTTTGGCGGGAGAGAAACGGAATGAGCAGTACTTC.

The chain uses TRBV28 and TRBJ2-1; maybe TRBD1 (6 bases). Germline V gene sequence: CDR1 MDHEN, CDR2 SYDVKM. The CDR3 spans 15 residues. V was clipped by 8 bases and J by 3 bases, with 17 bases between them. The CDR3 loop reads CASYETGHLYNEQFF. CDR3 nucleotide sequence: TGTGCCAGCTATGAGACGGGACACCTCTACAATGAGCAGTTCTTC.

The rearrangement joins TRBV2 to TRBJ2-3; D unclear. Trimming took 9 bases from V and 1 from J, leaving 11 bases between them. The CDR3 extends over 13 amino acids. From germline, CDR1 is SNHLY and CDR2 FYNNEI. CDR3 residues: CASNDLGTDTQYF. The DNA of the CDR3 is TGTGCCAGTAACGATCTAGGCACAGATACGCAGTATTTT.

This clonotype showed up just once. The chain has TRBV20-1 and TRBJ2-4; 8 nucleotides line up with TRBD1. The germline gives CDR1 DFQATT, CDR2 SNEGSKA (reference sequence). J gave up 0 bases and V 0 bases, and 4 bases lay outside the gene matches. CDR3 length: 16 residues. The CDR3 loop is CSARDQGAIAKNIQYF. CDR3 nucleotides: TGCAGTGCTAGAGATCAGGGGGCCATAGCCAAAAACATTCAGTACTTC.

This chain uses TRBV5-1 with TRBJ1-4, with unresolved D. The V and J ends lost 4 bases and 2 bases respectively, with 9 bases between them. The CDR3 is made up of 14 amino acids. CDR1 SGHRS and CDR2 YFSETQ come from the germline V gene. The DNA of the CDR3 is TGCGCCAGCAGCATAGGAAGGACTAATGAAAAACTGTTTTTT. Amino acids: CASSIGRTNEKLFF. Full variable domain (outside the CDR3, taken from reference TRBV5-1 and TRBJ1-4): KAGVTQTPRYLIKTRGQQVTLSCSPISGHRSVSWYQQTPGQGLQFLFEYFSETQRNKGNFPGRFSGRQFSNSRSEMNVSTLELGDSALYLCASSIGRTNEKLFFGSGTQLSVL.

The chain carries TRBV5-1 and TRBJ2-4; tentative D call: TRBD2 (6 bases). The J call may be wrong; the DNA end is better matched by TRBJ2-7. CDR3 length: 14 amino acids. Germline CDR1 reads SGHRS; CDR2 reads YFSETQ. This CDR3 reads CASSLSREWGEQYF. DNA of the CDR3: TGCGCCAGCAGCTTGTCCCGGGAGTGGGGCGAGCAGTACTTC.

About this clonotype: The missing conserved phenylalanine or tryptophan at the end of this CDR3 makes a read error likely. The DNA is omitted, as the CDR3 cannot be located on it reliably, and the CDR3 follows TCRdb's listing. V is TRBV11-3 and J is TRBJ2-1; TRBD2 is the table's D call and was not checked against the DNA. The V gene's germline CDR1 is SGHNT and CDR2 YENEEA. Both ends counted, the CDR3 spans 15 residues. This chain's CDR3 is CASSLGAGGCMSSSS.

This clonotype was seen more than once but under ten times. The rearrangement uses TRBV25-1 and TRBJ2-1, with 10 nucleotides matching TRBD2. The ends lost 9 bases at V and 0 bases at J; junction bases unmatched: 11. This CDR3 comprises 17 residues. The germline V gene encodes CDR1 MGHDK and CDR2 SYGVNS. Here the CDR3 reads CASARTSGYSSYNEQFF. CDR3 coding DNA: TGTGCCAGTGCTCGGACTAGCGGTTATAGCTCCTACAATGAGCAGTTCTTC.

This clonotype was counted between two and nine times. The chain couples TRBV5-1 to TRBJ2-7, with D maybe TRBD2 (7 bases). CDR3 length equals 12 residues. Germline loops: CDR1 SGHRS, CDR2 YFSETQ. V lost 5 bases and J lost 10, with 16 bases in between. CDR3 region: CASRPTGGAQYF. The CDR3 nucleotides read TGCGCCAGCAGACCCACGGGGGGCGCCCAGTACTTC.

This clonotype appeared many times. This chain connects TRBV27 to TRBJ2-1; D gene uncertain. Trimming took 8 bases from V and 2 from J, leaving 19 bases between them. From germline, CDR1 is MNHEY and CDR2 SMNVEV (reference sequence). The CDR3 covers 16 residues. The CDR3 loop reads CASRSGRTDPYNEQFF. The CDR3 nucleotides read TGTGCCAGCCGTTCCGGGCGGACGGACCCCTACAATGAGCAGTTCTTC.

The chain couples TRBV20-1 to TRBJ1-1, with D perhaps matching TRBD1 (5 bases). The V gene's germline CDR1 is DFQATT and CDR2 SNEGSKA (reference sequence). The ends were cut back, 5 bases at V and 7 bases at J, with 14 bases in the middle. The CDR3 runs to 12 residues. Here the CDR3 DNA reads TGCAGTGCTGACAAGACGGGGGATGAAGCTTTCTTT. Its translation: CSADKTGDEAFF.

This clonotype is a singleton in its sample. The CDR3 here is CSVAIGTGGRTDTQYF. The CDR3 nucleotides are TGCAGCGTAGCAATTGGGACAGGGGGCAGGACAGATACGCAGTATTTT. This sequence joins TRBV29-1 and TRBJ2-3, with 12 bases that match TRBD1. Germline CDR1 SQVTM, CDR2 ANQGSEA. After removal of 6 bases from V and 3 bases from J, the junction contained 10 bases not matched to a gene. The CDR3 length is 16 residues.

This clonotype occurred a few times. The chain joins TRBV6-1 to TRBJ2-1; possible D gene TRBD2, 6 bases. Trimming took 6 bases from V and 8 from J, leaving 14 bases between them. Per the germline V gene, CDR1 is MNHNS and CDR2 is SASEGT. The CDR3 has 13 amino acids. CDR3 loop: CASRAGTGYEQFF. The CDR3 nucleotides are TGTGCCAGCAGGGCGGGAACGGGATATGAGCAGTTCTTC.

The chain combines TRBV5-5 with TRBJ2-7, with D possibly TRBD2 on 6 matching bases. The CDR3 consists of 16 residues. The V end lost 2 bases, the J end lost 5 bases, and 20 bases lay between the germline ends. Looked up from germline, CDR1 is SGHKS and CDR2 is YYEKEE (reference sequence). For the CDR3, the DNA is TGTGCCAGCAGCTTAGAGGGTGCCGCGGGATACCACGAGCAGTACTTC. Translation gives CASSLEGAAGYHEQYF.

This clonotype showed up many times. J is TRBJ2-1 and V is TRBV4-3, with D maybe TRBD2 (5 bases). Per germline, CDR1 LGHNA and CDR2 YSLEER. The CDR3 has 13 residues. Trimming removed 1 base at V and 9 bases at J, with 10 bases between. In DNA form, the CDR3 reads TGCGCCAGCAGCCAAGCCCTCCGGGGTGAGCAGTTCTTC. Protein: CASSQALRGEQFF.

V gene TRBV20-1 combines with J gene TRBJ2-5; 12 bases line up with TRBD2. After removal of 0 bases from V and 2 bases from J, the junction contained 7 bases not matched to a gene. Germline CDR1 and CDR2: DFQATT and SNEGSKA (reference sequence). The CDR3 covers 17 residues. The CDR3 is CSARDRLTSGSQETQYF. The CDR3 DNA follows: TGCAGTGCTAGAGACCGCCTGACTAGCGGGAGTCAAGAGACCCAGTACTTC.

This chain connects TRBV20-1 to TRBJ2-2; 7 bases are a match to TRBD1. The CDR3 is 14 residues long. CDR1 and CDR2 (germline): DFQATT, SNEGSKA (reference sequence). V gave up 3 bases and J gave up 0 bases; unmatched junction bases: 1. The CDR3 here is CSARGQTNTGELFF. The CDR3 bases are TGCAGTGCTAGGGGACAGACGAACACCGGGGAGCTGTTTTTT.

This clonotype was counted at least ten times. The chain recombines TRBV5-1 with TRBJ2-1, with D tentatively TRBD1 (7 bases). This CDR3 comprises 13 residues. The V and J ends lost 6 bases and 7 bases respectively, with 14 bases between them. Germline CDR1 SGHRS, CDR2 YFSETQ. The CDR3 DNA reads as TGCGCCAGCAACCAGGGGGGTGGGAATGAGCAGTTCTTC. Translating it yields CASNQGGGNEQFF.